This TCR beta chain stems from a study of T cell repertoires in cytomegalovirus infection. As for the study in general: Signatures in public TCR beta sequences pointed to both CMV infection and matching HLA type.

A word on this clonotype: Its target is unknown.

Study-level results: Summed frequency of shared TCR beta families picked out CMV carriers who also had the relevant HLA.

TCRdb fed the reads into MiXCR, producing one record per CDR3 protein. The repertoire consists of some 680,000 distinct CDR3 sequences, with 35% to 45% occurring once and the leading ten covering roughly 2.8%. CDR1 is MNHEY and CDR2 is SVGAGI in the germline V gene. Trimming removed 2 bases at V and 6 bases at J, with 16 bases between. The length of the CDR3 is 16 residues. This receptor was taken from a human donor in good health (CMV status not recorded). Some clones in this sample may be carry-over from other donors' samples. The rearrangement uses TRBV6-5 and TRBJ2-2; D is uncertain. Sequenced: PBMCs. The CDR3 coding sequence is TGTGCCAGCAGTTACCTCCCGGACCTTCGAGCCGGGGAGCTGTTTTTT. Translating gives CASSYLPDLRAGELFF.